The entry that follows covers one TCR beta chain sequence. Its antigen is currently unknown. Being one base from a much bigger clone, this may be a read error. This record belongs to a study of early T cells in non-severe SARS-CoV-2 infection. Study as a whole: With bulk RNA from unsorted whole blood as input, sequencing yielded unpaired chains. Study-level results: The matching step, a VDJdb search, favored anti-spike CD8 responses and missed private and CD4 specificities.

The TCR library protocol attached unique molecular identifiers to the individual cDNA molecules. From the 5' RACE reads, TCRdb called clonotypes with MiXCR, one entry per CDR3 protein. The sample contains around 59,000 distinct CDR3 sequences, approximately 9% of which appear only once. The CDR3 loop spans 13 amino acids. Per germline, CDR1 MGHDK and CDR2 SYGVNS. Material for sequencing was whole blood. The source is an adult who was a healthcare worker with PCR-confirmed SARS-CoV-2 infection or an uninfected control (not recorded which). The chain combines TRBV25-1 with TRBJ2-7; 9 bases align to TRBD1. In DNA, the CDR3 is TGTACCAGCATTAGGACAGGGGAGTACGAGCAGTACTTC. It is translated as CTSIRTGEYEQYF.